The rows below give T cell receptor beta chains drawn from one sample of a study of identical twins. MiXCR was run by TCRdb on the 5' RACE reads, yielding one entry per CDR3 protein. The sample shows about 530,000 distinct CDR3 sequences, 13% to 15% of them seen only once. Another study also made use of these data, one on yellow fever vaccine responses in identical twins.

Sequenced input: CD4+ T cells sorted from blood. These receptors all stem from a woman aged 18-29 years in good health. CDR3s include the opening cysteine and the closing phenylalanine or tryptophan. A D gene is named only where the DNA matches it firmly. Only part of the rows carry a size: once, few, many, or a class if the clone is expanded.

j_call,d_call,clone_size,v_call,cdr3_nt,cdr3_aa
TRBJ2-7,TRBD1,few,TRBV5-1,TGCGCCAGCAGCTTCGCATTCGGGACAGGGGAGTCCTACGAGCAGTACTTC,CASSFAFGTGESYEQYF
TRBJ2-5,-,many,TRBV5-1,TGCGCCAGCAGCTTGGCCGGAGGGTCGGGGGAGACCCAGTACTTC,CASSLAGGSGETQYF
TRBJ2-1,-,-,TRBV5-1,TGCGCCAGCAGCTCCCGGGCCAACTCCTACAATGAGCAGTTCTTC,CASSSRANSYNEQFF
TRBJ2-7,-,few,TRBV15,TGTGCCACCAGCAGAGGGGACGCAGGCTCCTACGAGCAGTACTTC,CATSRGDAGSYEQYF
TRBJ1-1,TRBD1,-,TRBV27,TGTGCCAGCAGCCAGACAGGGAAGGGTATTAACACTGAAGCTTTCTTT,CASSQTGKGINTEAFF
TRBJ2-2,TRBD2,many,TRBV3-1,TGTGCCAGCAGCCAAGAGCCCCGACTAGCGGGGGGACAAAACACCGGGGAGCTGTTTTTT,CASSQEPRLAGGQNTGELFF
TRBJ2-5,TRBD1,many,TRBV5-5,TGTGCCAGCAGCCAGACAGGGAAGGGGACCCAGTACTTC,CASSQTGKGTQYF
TRBJ2-3,-,many,TRBV12-3/TRBV12-4,TGTGCCAGCAGTCCCCGTCCAGATACGCAGTATTTT,CASSPRPDTQYF
TRBJ1-6,-,many,TRBV3-1,TGTGCCAGCAGCCAAGTCGCGGGAGGGAATTCACCCCTCCACTTT,CASSQVAGGNSPLHF
TRBJ2-3,-,few,TRBV24-1,TGTGCCACCAGTGACGACACAGATACGCAGTATTTT,CATSDDTDTQYF
TRBJ2-5,-,few,TRBV10-2,TGCGCCAGCAGTGGAACCGGCGGGGAGACCCAGTACTTC,CASSGTGGETQYF
TRBJ1-3,-,many,TRBV2,TGTGCCAGCAGTACCGACTCTGGAAACACCATATATTTT,CASSTDSGNTIYF
TRBJ2-1,-,once,TRBV2,TGTGCCAGCAGTGAGGAGTACCCTGAGCAGTTCTTC,CASSEEYPEQFF
TRBJ2-5,-,few,TRBV20-1,TGCAGTGCTAGGGGGGTTCAAGAGACCCAGTACTTC,CSARGVQETQYF
TRBJ2-1,-,-,TRBV12-3/TRBV12-4,TGTGCCAGCAGTTTATGGAGGGGTTCCTACAATGAGCAGTTCTTC,CASSLWRGSYNEQFF
TRBJ2-7,TRBD1,-,TRBV11-1,TGTGCCAGCAGCCATTCCGGGCTAAACAGGGGGCGCGCCTTTTACGAGCAGTACTTC,CASSHSGLNRGRAFYEQYF
TRBJ2-5,-,-,TRBV6-1,TGTGCCAGCAGTTGGCAGCAAGAGACCCAGTACTTC,CASSWQQETQYF
TRBJ1-1,-,few,TRBV12-3/TRBV12-4,TGTGCCAGCAGTTGGGGCCGAGCCCCTGAAGCTTTCTTT,CASSWGRAPEAFF
TRBJ1-6,TRBD1,-,TRBV3-1,TGTGCCAGCAGCCAATCAGGGGGGCCTAATTCACCCCTCCACTTT,CASSQSGGPNSPLHF
TRBJ2-2,TRBD2,-,TRBV7-8,TGTGCCAGCAGCTTACTGGGGGGAGGGCCTATCGGGGAGCTGTTTTTT,CASSLLGGGPIGELFF
TRBJ2-5,TRBD1,many,TRBV12-3/TRBV12-4,TGTGCCAGCAGTTTAGGACAGGGGTTAAGAAGATTC,CASSLGQGLRRF
TRBJ2-5,TRBD2,-,TRBV27,TGTGCCAGCAGTTCAGACGACAGCCGGGGAGGGTCGAAGACCCAGTACTTC,CASSSDDSRGGSKTQYF
TRBJ2-1,TRBD2,-,TRBV5-1,TGCGCCAGCAGCTTGGAACTAGCGTTAAATGAGCAGTTCTTC,CASSLELALNEQFF
TRBJ1-6,-,many,TRBV15,TGTGCCACCAGCAGAGATTGGGCCGATAATTCACCCCTCCACTTT,CATSRDWADNSPLHF
TRBJ2-1,-,-,TRBV4-1,TGCGCCAGCAGCCTCACCGCTGTGAGCTACAATGAGCAGTTCTTC,CASSLTAVSYNEQFF
TRBJ2-1,-,-,TRBV7-3,TGTGCCAGCAGCCGGACGGACGAGGGAGAGCAGTTCTTC,CASSRTDEGEQFF
TRBJ1-2,-,-,TRBV20-1,TGCAGTGCTAGGCCCGGTAGGGGCTACACCTTC,CSARPGRGYTF
TRBJ2-3,-,-,TRBV20-1,TGCAGTGCCGACCCTTCTCCCCTAAGGGGGGGCGGAGATACGCAGTATTTT,CSADPSPLRGGGDTQYF
TRBJ2-7,-,-,TRBV29-1,TGCAGCGTTCGTCCCGGGCTGGGGACCTACGAGCAGTACTTC,CSVRPGLGTYEQYF
TRBJ1-3,-,few,TRBV7-2,TGTGCCAGCAGCACCAAACAGGGTTACAATGGAAACACCATATATTTT,CASSTKQGYNGNTIYF
TRBJ2-3,-,few,TRBV6-5,TGTGCCAGCAGTTACGGGCCGGGACTGAGCACAGATACGCAGTATTTT,CASSYGPGLSTDTQYF
TRBJ2-6,TRBD2,-,TRBV3-1,TGTGCCAGCAGCCAAGATTGGCTAGCGGGGGGAAGCTCTGGGGCCAACGTCCTGACTTTC,CASSQDWLAGGSSGANVLTF